The 8 T cell receptor beta chains below were found in one sample sequenced in a study of T cells in Graves' hyperthyroidism and ophthalmopathy. Researchers took RNA transcripts and amplified the TCR beta CDR3 regions from them. Researchers ran a first-round RT-PCR on the TCR CDR3 using the HTBI primer set. Via MiXCR, TCRdb re-called the multiplex PCR reads, giving one row per CDR3 protein. The sample has approximately 430,000 distinct CDR3 sequences; approximately 14% are singletons. The sample comprised blood. These receptors originate from a woman between 18 and 29 years old with Graves' hyperthyroidism.

At least ten counts were recorded for this clonotype. The chain has TRBV3-1 and TRBJ2-5, with TRBD1 identical over 10 bases. Per the germline V gene, CDR1 is LGHDT and CDR2 is YNNKEL (reference sequence). This CDR3 spans 16 amino acids. Germline trimming cut 2 bases from V and 4 bases from J; bases unmatched to any gene: 7. The CDR3 coding sequence is TGTGCCAGCAGCCAAAGGACAGGGGGTGTTTCAGAGACCCAGTACTTC. As protein: CASSQRTGGVSETQYF.

This rearrangement joins TRBV7-2 to TRBJ1-6; D unresolved. The germline gives CDR1 SGHTA, CDR2 FQGNSA. CDR3 length equals 15 residues. Trimming took off 5 bases at V and 7 bases at J, with 15 bases between the two ends. CDR3 amino acids: CASSLEYRRNSPLHF. The CDR3 bases are TGTGCCAGCAGCCTTGAATACAGACGGAATTCACCCCTCCACTTT.

This clonotype was seen more than once but under ten times. V gene TRBV10-3 combines with J gene TRBJ2-2, with D possibly being TRBD1 (5 bases). Germline V CDR1 and CDR2: ENHRY, SYGVKD. With 0 bases removed from V and 2 bases from J, the gap between germline ends came to 10 bases. The CDR3 covers 16 residues. CDR3 sequence: CAISESTRVNTGELFF. As DNA, the CDR3 is TGTGCCATCAGTGAGTCGACCAGGGTCAACACCGGGGAGCTGTTTTTT.

This clonotype was counted a few times. The V gene is TRBV6-1, the J gene TRBJ1-2, with TRBD1 as a possible D gene (5 bases). The germline V gene encodes CDR1 MNHNS and CDR2 SASEGT. Deletions cut 6 bases from V and 6 bases from J, with 14 bases between. The length of the CDR3 is 13 residues. The CDR3 is CASSSTGGNGYTF. CDR3 coding DNA: TGTGCCAGCAGCTCTACTGGGGGAAATGGCTACACCTTC.

This clonotype was observed a handful of times. V usage is TRBV12-3 or TRBV12-4 and J usage is TRBJ2-7; 8 bases fit TRBD1. The CDR3 runs 14 residues. Germline trimming cut 1 base from V and 6 bases from J; bases unmatched to any gene: 5. The CDR3 DNA reads TGTGCCAGCAGTTTAGTGCAGGGGGCTGGCGAGCAGTACTTC. It codes for CASSLVQGAGEQYF.

This clonotype was seen many times. The rearrangement joins TRBV5-1 to TRBJ2-7; no definite D call. The CDR3 loop spans 15 amino acids. Germline CDR1 and CDR2: SGHRS and YFSETQ. V lost 0 bases, J lost 0 bases, and 10 bases lay in between. CDR3 residues: CASSLASARSYEQYF. The CDR3 DNA reads TGCGCCAGCAGCTTGGCCTCGGCCCGCTCCTACGAGCAGTACTTC.

The V and J genes are TRBV19 and TRBJ2-3; D is unresolved. Per the germline V gene, CDR1 is LNHDA and CDR2 is SQIVND (reference sequence). Trimming shortened V by 3 bases and J by 0 bases, and 10 bases separated the two germline ends. CDR3 length: 15 amino acids. This CDR3 is CASSIQASSTDTQYF. CDR3 in DNA: TGTGCCAGTAGTATTCAGGCATCGAGCACAGATACGCAGTATTTT.

This clonotype has at least ten counts. V is TRBV28 and J is TRBJ2-7; D might be TRBD1 (5 bases). The V gene lost 1 base and the J gene lost 6 bases, with 10 bases spanning the gap. The CDR3 length is 13 residues. Per the germline V gene, CDR1 is MDHEN and CDR2 is SYDVKM. In DNA, the CDR3 is TGTGCCAGCAGTTTATTGTCAGGGCGCGAGCAGTACTTC. Encoded protein: CASSLLSGREQYF.